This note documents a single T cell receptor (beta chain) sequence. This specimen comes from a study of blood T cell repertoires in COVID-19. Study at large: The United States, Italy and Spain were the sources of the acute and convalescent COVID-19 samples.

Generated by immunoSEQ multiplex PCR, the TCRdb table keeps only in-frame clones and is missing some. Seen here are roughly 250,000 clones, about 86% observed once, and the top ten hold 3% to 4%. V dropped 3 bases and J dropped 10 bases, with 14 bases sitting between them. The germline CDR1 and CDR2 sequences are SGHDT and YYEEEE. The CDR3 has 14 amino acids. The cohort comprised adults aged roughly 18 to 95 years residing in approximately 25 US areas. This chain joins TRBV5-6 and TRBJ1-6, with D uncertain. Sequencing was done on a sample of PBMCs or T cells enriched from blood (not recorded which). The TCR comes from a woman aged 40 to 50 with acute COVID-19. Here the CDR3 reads CASSSREGDSPLHF. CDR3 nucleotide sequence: TGTGCCAGCAGCTCAAGGGAGGGTGACTCACCCCTCCACTTT.